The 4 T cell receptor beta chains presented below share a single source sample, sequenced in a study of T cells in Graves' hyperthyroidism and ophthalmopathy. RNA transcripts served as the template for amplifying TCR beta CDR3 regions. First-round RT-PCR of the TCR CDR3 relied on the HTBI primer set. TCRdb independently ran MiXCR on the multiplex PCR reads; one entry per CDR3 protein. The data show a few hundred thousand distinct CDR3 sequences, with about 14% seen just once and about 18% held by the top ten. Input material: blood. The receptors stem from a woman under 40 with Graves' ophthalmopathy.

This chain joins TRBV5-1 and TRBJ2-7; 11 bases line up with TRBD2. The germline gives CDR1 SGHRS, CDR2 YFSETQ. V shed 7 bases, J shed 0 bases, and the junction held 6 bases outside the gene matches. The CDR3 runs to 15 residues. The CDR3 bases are TGCGCCAGCCGGCTAGCGGGAGGTAACTCCTACGAGCAGTACTTC. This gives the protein CASRLAGGNSYEQYF.

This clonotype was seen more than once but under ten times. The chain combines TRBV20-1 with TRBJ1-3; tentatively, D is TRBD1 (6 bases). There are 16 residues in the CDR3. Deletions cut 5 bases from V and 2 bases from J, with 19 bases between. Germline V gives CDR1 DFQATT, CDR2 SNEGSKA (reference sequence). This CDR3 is CSARPGRGFTGNTIYF. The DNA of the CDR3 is TGCAGTGCTCGTCCCGGCAGGGGTTTTACTGGAAACACCATATATTTT.

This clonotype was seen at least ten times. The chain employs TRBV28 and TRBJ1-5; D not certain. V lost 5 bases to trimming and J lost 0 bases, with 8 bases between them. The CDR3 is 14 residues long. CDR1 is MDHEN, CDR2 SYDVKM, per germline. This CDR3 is CASSKHYSNQPQHF. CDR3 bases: TGTGCCAGCAGTAAACATTATAGCAATCAGCCCCAGCATTTT.

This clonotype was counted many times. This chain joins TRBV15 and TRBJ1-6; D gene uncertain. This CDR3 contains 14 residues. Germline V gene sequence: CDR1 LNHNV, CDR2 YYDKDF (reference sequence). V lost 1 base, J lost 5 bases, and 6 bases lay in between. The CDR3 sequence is CATSRGGNNSPLHF. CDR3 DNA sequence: TGTGCCACCAGCAGAGGTGGCAATAATTCACCCCTCCACTTT.